This TCR beta chain was recorded in a study of T cell responses to AZD1222 COVID-19 vaccine. Findings and limits, study-wide: Among spike-specific TCRs, nearly half reportedly target unmutated variant regions.

Turning to this clone: Its cognate antigen is unknown.

Sequencing was performed with immunoSEQ multiplex PCR; in TCRdb, only in-frame clones are kept and a portion is missing. The data contain fewer than 110,000 clones, about 90% of them seen just once; the ten biggest clones take up around 20%. Germline lookup yields CDR1 SGHTA and CDR2 FQGNSA. There are 15 residues in the CDR3. With V trimmed by 0 bases and J by 5 bases, 3 bases remained unmatched. Sequenced material: peripheral blood, taken on day 0 of AZD1222 vaccination. The V and J genes are TRBV7-2 and TRBJ1-5, with 8 bases fitting TRBD1. The clonotype originates from an adult in good health. CDR3 sequence reads: CASSLAQGADQPQHF. The CDR3 nucleotides read TGTGCCAGCAGCTTAGCGCAGGGGGCTGATCAGCCCCAGCATTTT.